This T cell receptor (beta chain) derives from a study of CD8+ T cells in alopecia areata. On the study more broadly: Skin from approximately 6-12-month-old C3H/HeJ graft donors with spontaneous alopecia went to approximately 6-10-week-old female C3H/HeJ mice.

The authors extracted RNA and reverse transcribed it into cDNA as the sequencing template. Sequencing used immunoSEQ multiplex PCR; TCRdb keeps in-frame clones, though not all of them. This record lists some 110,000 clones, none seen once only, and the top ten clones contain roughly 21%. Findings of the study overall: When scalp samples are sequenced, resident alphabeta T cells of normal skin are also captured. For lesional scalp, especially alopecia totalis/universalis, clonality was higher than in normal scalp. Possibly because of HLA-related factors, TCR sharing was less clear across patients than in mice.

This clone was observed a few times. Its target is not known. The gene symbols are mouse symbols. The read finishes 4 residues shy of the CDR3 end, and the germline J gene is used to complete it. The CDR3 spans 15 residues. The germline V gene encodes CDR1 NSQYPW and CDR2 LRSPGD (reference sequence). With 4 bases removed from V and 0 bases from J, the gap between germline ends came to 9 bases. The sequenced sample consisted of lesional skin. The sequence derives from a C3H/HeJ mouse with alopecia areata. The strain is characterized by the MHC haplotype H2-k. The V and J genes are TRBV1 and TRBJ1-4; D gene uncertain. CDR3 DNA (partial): TGCACCTGCAGTGAACAGAAAATTTCCAACGAA. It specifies CTCSEQKISNE. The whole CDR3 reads CTCSEQKISNERLFF. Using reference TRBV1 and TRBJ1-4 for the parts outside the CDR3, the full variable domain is VTLLEQNPRWRLVPRGQAVNLRCILKNSQYPWMSWYQQDLQKQLQWLFTLRSPGDKEVKSLPGADYLATRVTDTELRLQVANMSQGRTLYCTCSEQKISNERLFFGHGTKLSVL.